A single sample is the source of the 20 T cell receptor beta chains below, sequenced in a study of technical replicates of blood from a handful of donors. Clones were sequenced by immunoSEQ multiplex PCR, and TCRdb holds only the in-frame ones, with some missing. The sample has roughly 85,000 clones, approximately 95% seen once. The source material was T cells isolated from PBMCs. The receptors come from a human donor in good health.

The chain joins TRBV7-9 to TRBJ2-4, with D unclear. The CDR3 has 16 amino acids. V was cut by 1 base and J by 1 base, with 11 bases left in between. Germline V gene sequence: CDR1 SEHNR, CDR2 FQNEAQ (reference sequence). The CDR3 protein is CASSLGQLYAKNIQYF. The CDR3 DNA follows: TGTGCCAGCAGCTTAGGGCAGTTGTACGCCAAAAACATTCAGTACTTC. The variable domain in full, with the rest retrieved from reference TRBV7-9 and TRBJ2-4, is DTGVSQNPRHKITKRGQNVTFRCDPISEHNRLYWYRQTLGQGPEFLTYFQNEAQLEKSRLLSDRFSAERPKGSFSTLEIQRTEQGDSAMYLCASSLGQLYAKNIQYFGAGTRLSVL.

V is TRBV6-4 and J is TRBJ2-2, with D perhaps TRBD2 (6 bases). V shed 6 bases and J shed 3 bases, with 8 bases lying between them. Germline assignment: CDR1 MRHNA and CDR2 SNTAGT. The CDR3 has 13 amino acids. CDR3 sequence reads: CASSREYTGELFF. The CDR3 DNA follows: TGTGCCAGCAGCCGGGAGTACACCGGGGAGCTGTTTTTT.

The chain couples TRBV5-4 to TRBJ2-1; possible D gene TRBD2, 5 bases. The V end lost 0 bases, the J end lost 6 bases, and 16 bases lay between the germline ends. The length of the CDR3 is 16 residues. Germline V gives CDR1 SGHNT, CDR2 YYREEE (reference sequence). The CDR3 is CASSLELALAVNEQFF. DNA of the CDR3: TGTGCCAGCAGCTTGGAGTTAGCGCTGGCGGTCAATGAGCAGTTCTTC.

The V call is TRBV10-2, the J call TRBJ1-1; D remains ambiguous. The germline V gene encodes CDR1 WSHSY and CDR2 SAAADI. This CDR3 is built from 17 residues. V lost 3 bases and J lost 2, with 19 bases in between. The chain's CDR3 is CASSDPGQSGGNTEAFF. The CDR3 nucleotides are TGCGCCAGCAGTGATCCGGGCCAGTCGGGAGGTAACACTGAAGCTTTCTTT.

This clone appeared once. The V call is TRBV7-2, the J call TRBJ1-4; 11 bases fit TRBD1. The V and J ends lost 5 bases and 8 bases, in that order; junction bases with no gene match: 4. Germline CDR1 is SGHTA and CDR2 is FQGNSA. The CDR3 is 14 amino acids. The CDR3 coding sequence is TGTGCCAGCAGCCCCGGGACAGGGGGGGAAAAACTGTTTTTT. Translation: CASSPGTGGEKLFF.

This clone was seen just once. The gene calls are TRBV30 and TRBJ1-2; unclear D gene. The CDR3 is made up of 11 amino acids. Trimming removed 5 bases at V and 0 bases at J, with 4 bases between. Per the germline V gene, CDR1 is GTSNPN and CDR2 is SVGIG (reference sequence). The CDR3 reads CAWSANYGYTF. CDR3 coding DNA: TGTGCCTGGTCGGCTAACTATGGCTACACCTTC.

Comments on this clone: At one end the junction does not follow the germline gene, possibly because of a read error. CDR3: CASARGTGLRF. The CDR3 DNA is TGTGCCAGCGCGCGCGGGACAGGGCTTCGTTTT. The chain recombines TRBV7-9 with TRBJ1-4; 9 positions agree with TRBD1. The germline gives CDR1 SEHNR, CDR2 FQNEAQ (reference sequence). The CDR3 consists of 11 residues.

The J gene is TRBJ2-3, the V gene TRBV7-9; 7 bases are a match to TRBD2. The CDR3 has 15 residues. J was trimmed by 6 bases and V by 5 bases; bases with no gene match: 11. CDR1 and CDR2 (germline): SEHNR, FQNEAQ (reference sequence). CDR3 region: CASSPLKRGGDTQYF. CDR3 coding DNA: TGTGCCAGCAGCCCCTTAAAGCGGGGCGGGGATACGCAGTATTTT.

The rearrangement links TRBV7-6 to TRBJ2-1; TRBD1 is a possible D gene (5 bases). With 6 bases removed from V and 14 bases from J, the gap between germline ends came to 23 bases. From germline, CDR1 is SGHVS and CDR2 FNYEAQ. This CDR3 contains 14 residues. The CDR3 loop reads CASSSSVRGVQEFF. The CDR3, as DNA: TGTGCCAGCAGTTCGTCGGTCCGCGGCGTACAGGAGTTCTTC.

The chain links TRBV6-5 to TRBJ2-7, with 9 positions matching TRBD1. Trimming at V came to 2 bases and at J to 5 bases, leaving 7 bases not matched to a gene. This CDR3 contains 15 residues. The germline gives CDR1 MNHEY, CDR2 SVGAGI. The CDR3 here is CASSYLGQGRDEQYF. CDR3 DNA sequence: TGTGCCAGCAGTTACCTGGGACAGGGAAGGGACGAGCAGTACTTC.

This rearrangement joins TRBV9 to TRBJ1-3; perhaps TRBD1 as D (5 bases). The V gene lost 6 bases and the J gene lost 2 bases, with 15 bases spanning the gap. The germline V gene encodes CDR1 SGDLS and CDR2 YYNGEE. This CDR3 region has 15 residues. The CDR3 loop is CASTRSGGPGNTIYF. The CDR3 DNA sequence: TGTGCCAGCACCAGGTCGGGGGGACCTGGAAACACCATATATTTT. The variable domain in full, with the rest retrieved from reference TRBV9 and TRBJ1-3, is DSGVTQTPKHLITATGQRVTLRCSPRSGDLSVYWYQQSLDQGLQFLIQYYNGEERAKGNILERFSAQQFPDLHSELNLSSLELGDSALYFCASTRSGGPGNTIYFGEGSWLTVV.

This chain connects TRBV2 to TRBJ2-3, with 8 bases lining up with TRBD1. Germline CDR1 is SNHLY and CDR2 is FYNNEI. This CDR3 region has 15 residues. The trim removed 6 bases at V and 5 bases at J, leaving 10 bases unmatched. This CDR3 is CASSSRTGRGDTQYF. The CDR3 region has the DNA TGTGCCAGCAGCTCCAGGACAGGGCGCGGAGATACGCAGTATTTT.

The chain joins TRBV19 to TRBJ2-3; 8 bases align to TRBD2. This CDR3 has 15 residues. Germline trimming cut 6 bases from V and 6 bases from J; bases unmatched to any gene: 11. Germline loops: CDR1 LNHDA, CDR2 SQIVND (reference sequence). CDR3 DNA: TGTGCCAGTAGATCCGGGACTAGTTGGTGGGATACGCAGTATTTT. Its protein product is CASRSGTSWWDTQYF.

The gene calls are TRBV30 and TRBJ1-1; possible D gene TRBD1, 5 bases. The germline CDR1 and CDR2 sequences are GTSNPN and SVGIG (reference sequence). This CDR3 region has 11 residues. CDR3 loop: CSTDMNTEAFF. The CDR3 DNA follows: TGTTCGACAGACATGAACACTGAAGCTTTCTTT.

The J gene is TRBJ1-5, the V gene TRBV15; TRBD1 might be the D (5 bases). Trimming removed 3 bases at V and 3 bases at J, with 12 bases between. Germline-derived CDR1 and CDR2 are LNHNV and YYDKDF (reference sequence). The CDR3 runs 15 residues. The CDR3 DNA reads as TGTGCCACCAGCAGCCATACAGGAGTCAATCAGCCCCAGCATTTT. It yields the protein CATSSHTGVNQPQHF.

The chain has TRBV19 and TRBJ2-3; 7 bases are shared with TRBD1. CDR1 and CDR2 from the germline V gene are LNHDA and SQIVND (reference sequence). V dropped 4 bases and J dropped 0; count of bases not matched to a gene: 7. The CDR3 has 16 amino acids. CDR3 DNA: TGTGCCAGTAGTAACAGGGGTCTGGCTAGCACAGATACGCAGTATTTT. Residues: CASSNRGLASTDTQYF.

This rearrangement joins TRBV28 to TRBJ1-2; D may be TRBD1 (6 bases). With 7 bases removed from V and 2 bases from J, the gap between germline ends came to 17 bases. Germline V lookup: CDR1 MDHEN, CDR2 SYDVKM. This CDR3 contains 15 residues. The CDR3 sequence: CASTGAREGNYGYTF. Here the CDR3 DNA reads TGTGCCAGCACAGGGGCTAGAGAGGGGAACTATGGCTACACCTTC.

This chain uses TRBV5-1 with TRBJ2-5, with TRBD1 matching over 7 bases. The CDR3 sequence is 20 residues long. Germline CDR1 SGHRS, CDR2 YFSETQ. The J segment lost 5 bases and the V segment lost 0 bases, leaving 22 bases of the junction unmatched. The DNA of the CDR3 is TGCGCCAGCAGCTTGGGTAGGGGGCGCTTTTCGAAGGGTAGGTCGGAGACCCAGTACTTC. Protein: CASSLGRGRFSKGRSETQYF.

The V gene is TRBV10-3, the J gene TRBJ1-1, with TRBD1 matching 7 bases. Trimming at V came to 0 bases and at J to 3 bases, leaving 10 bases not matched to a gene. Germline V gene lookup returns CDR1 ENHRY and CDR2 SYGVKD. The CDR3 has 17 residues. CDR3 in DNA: TGTGCCATCAGTGAGTCGGAAGGGGGCTCGGTCGACACTGAAGCTTTCTTT. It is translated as CAISESEGGSVDTEAFF.

The CDR3 region is CASSQGWTSGTDTQYF. CDR3 nucleotide sequence: TGCGCCAGCAGCCAAGGGTGGACTAGCGGCACAGATACGCAGTATTTT. The chain recombines TRBV4-1 with TRBJ2-3; 9 nucleotides match TRBD2. CDR1 MGHRA and CDR2 YSYEKL come from the germline V gene. The CDR3 spans 16 residues. Germline trimming cut 1 base from V and 1 base from J; bases unmatched to any gene: 3.